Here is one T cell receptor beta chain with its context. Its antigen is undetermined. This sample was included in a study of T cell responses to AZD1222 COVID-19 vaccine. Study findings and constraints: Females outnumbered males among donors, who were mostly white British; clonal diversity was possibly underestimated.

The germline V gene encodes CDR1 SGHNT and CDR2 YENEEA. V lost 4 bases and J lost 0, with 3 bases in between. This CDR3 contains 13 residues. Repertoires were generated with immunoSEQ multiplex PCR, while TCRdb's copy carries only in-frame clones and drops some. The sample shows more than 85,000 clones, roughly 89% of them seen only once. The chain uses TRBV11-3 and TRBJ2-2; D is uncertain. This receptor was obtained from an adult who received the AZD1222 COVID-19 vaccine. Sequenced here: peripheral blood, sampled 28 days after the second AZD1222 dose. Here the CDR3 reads CASSSTNTGELFF. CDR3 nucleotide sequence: TGTGCCAGCAGCTCGACGAACACCGGGGAGCTGTTTTTT.